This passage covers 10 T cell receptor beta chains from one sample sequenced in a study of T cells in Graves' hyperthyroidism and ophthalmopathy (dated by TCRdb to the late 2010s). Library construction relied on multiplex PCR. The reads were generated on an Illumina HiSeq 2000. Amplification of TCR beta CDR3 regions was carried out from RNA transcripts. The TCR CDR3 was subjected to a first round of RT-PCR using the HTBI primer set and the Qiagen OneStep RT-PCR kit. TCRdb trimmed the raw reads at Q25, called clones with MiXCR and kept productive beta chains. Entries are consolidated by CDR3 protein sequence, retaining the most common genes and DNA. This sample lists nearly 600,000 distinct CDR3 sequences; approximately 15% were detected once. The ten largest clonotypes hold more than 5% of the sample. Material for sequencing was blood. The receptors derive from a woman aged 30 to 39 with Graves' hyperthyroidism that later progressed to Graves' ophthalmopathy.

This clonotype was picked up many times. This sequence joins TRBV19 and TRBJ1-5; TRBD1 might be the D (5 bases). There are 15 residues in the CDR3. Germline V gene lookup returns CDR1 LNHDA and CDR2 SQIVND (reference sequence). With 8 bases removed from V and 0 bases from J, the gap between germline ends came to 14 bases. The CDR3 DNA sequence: TGTGCCAGTGTTCCCAGGGAGACTAGCAATCAGCCCCAGCATTTT. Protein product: CASVPRETSNQPQHF.

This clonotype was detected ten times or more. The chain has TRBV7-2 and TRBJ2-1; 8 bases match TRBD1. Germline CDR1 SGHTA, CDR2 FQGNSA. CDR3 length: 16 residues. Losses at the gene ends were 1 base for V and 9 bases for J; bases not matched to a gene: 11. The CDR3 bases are TGTGCCAGCAGCTTAGACCCGTCAGGGACAGGATCTGAGCAGTTCTTC. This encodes CASSLDPSGTGSEQFF.

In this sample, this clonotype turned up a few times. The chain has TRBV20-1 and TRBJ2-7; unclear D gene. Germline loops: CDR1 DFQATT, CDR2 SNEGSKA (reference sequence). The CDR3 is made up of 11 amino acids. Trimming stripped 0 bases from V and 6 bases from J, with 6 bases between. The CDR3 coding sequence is TGCAGTGCTAGAGATCAATCCGAGCAGTACTTC. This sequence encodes CSARDQSEQYF.

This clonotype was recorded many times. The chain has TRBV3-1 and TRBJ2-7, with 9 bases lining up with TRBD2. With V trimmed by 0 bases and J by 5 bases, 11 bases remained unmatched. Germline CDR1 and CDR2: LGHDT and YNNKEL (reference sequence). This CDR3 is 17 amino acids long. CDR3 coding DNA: TGTGCCAGCAGCCAAGATGGACTAGCGCTCTCAGCGCACGAGCAGTACTTC. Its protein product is CASSQDGLALSAHEQYF.

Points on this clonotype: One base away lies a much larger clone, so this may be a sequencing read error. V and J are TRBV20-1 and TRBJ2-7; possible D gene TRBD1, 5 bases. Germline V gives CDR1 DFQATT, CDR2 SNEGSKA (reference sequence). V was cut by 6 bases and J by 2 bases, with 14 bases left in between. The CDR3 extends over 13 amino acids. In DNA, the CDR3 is TGCAGTGCAACGGGCAGGGCCCCCTACGAGCAGTACTTC. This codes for CSATGRAPYEQYF.

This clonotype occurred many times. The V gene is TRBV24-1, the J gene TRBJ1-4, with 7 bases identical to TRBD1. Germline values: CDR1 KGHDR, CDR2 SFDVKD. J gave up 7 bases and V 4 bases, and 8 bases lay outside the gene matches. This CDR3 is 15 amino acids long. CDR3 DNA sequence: TGTGCCACCAGTGACCCCCAGGGGGGAAGTGAAAAACTGTTTTTT. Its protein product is CATSDPQGGSEKLFF.

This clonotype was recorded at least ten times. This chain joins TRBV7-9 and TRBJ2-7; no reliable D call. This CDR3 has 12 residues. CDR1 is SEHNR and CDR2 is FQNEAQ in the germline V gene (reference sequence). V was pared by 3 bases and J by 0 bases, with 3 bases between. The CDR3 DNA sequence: TGTGCCAGCAGCTTTGACTCCTACGAGCAGTACTTC. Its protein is CASSFDSYEQYF. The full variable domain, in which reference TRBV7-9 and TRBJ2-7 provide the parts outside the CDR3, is DTGVSQNPRHKITKRGQNVTFRCDPISEHNRLYWYRQTLGQGPEFLTYFQNEAQLEKSRLLSDRFSAERPKGSFSTLEIQRTEQGDSAMYLCASSFDSYEQYFGPGTRLTVT.

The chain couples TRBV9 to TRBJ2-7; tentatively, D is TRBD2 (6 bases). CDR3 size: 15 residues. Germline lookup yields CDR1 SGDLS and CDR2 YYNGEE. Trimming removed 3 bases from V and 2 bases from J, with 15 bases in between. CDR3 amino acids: CASSEGTGEPYEQYF. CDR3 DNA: TGTGCCAGCAGCGAGGGAACGGGGGAGCCCTACGAGCAGTACTTC.

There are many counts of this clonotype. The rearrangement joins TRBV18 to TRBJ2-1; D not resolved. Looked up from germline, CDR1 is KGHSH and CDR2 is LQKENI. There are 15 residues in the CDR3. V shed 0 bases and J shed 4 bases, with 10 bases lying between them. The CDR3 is CASSPPSDIYNEQFF. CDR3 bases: TGTGCCAGCTCACCACCCTCAGACATATACAATGAGCAGTTCTTC. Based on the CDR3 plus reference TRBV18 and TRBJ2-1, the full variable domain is NAGVMQNPRHLVRRRGQEARLRCSPMKGHSHVYWYRQLPEEGLKFMVYLQKENIIDESGMPKERFSAEFPKEGPSILRIQQVVRGDSAAYFCASSPPSDIYNEQFFGPGTRLTVL.

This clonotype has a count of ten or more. CDR3 sequence reads: CASSLGPSTDTQYF. The CDR3 DNA reads as TGTGCCAGCTCCCTGGGCCCTAGCACAGATACGCAGTATTTT. The rearrangement links TRBV18 to TRBJ2-3; D not certain. The V end lost 6 bases, the J end lost 0 bases, and 10 bases lay between the germline ends. CDR1 is KGHSH and CDR2 is LQKENI in the germline V gene. CDR3 length: 14 residues.